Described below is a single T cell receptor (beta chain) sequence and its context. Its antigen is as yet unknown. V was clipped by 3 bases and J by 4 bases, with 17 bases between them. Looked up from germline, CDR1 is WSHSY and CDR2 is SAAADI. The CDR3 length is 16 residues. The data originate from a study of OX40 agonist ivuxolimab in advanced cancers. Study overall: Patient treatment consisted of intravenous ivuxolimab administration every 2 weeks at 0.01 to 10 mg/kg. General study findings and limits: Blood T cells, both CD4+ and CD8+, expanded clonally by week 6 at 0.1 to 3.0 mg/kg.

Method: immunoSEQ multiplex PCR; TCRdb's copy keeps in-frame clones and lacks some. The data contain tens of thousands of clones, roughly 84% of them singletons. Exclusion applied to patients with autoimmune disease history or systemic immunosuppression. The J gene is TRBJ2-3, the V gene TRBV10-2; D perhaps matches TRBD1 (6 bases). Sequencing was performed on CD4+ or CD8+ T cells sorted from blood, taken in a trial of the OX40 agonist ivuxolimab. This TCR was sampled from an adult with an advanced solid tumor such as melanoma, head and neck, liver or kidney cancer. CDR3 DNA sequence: TGCGCCAGCAGTGACCTAAAGTGGACAGTAGCAGATACGCAGTATTTT. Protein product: CASSDLKWTVADTQYF.